This TCR beta chain was recovered during a study of cytomegalovirus exposure and HLA in healthy donors. 60 Vbeta and 13 Jbeta primers were used in PCR. Assay used: immunoSEQ multiplex PCR; TCRdb lists only in-frame clones, some missing. The sample consists of a few hundred thousand clones, 65% to 85% of them appearing once. Study results and limitations: The study carried out a later analysis of TCR beta sequences. It associated some 18,000 of them with specific HLA alleles at a false discovery rate of 0.05.

From germline, CDR1 is SEHNR and CDR2 FQNEAQ (reference sequence). The CDR3 has 16 amino acids. V lost 1 base to trimming and J lost 3 bases, with 13 bases between them. Worth noting for this clone: Its matching antigen is unknown.

The receptor comes from a female donor in good health and CMV-seronegative. The chain employs TRBV7-9 and TRBJ1-3; D is unresolved. The sample was PBMCs. This CDR3 reads CASSLVESPIGNTIYF. The CDR3, as DNA: TGTGCCAGCAGCTTAGTGGAGAGCCCGATTGGAAACACCATATATTTT.